This TCR beta chain was identified in a study of shared clonotypes between healthy human individuals. Study overall: The study enrolled two women and a few men aged 18 to 49.

The sample holds a few counts of this clone. Some clones are missing from TCRdb's copy, which holds only in-frame ones; the method was immunoSEQ multiplex PCR. The table lists about half a million clones, over 60% of them singletons, with around 12% in the top ten. The donors were adults (healthy and HIV-negative) with no recent acute infections or vaccinations. The CDR3 runs to 11 residues. Germline CDR1 reads SGHVS; CDR2 reads FQNEAQ. Trimming removed 5 bases at V and 2 bases at J, with 4 bases between. The sample consisted of PBMCs. The V gene is TRBV7-8, the J gene TRBJ2-7; no definite D call. The TCR sequence derives from a woman aged 35 to 49 in good health. Some clones in this sample may be carry-over from other donors' samples. CDR3 loop: CASSTTYEQYF. The CDR3 DNA reads TGTGCCAGCAGCACCACCTACGAGCAGTACTTC. Complete variable domain (other parts from reference TRBV7-8 and TRBJ2-7): GAGVSQSPRYKVAKRGQDVALRCDPISGHVSLFWYQQALGQGPEFLTYFQNEAQLDKSGLPSDRFFAERPEGSVSTLKIQRTQQEDSAVYLCASSTTYEQYFGPGTRLTVT.